This T cell receptor (beta chain) came from a study of OX40 agonist ivuxolimab in advanced cancers. Findings of the study overall: CD4+ T cells averaged fewer expanded clones than CD8+ T cells.

Germline trimming cut 3 bases from V and 2 bases from J; bases unmatched to any gene: 1. This CDR3 region has 15 residues. Germline V gene lookup returns CDR1 ENHRY and CDR2 SYGVKD. Note on this clone: The antigen is unknown.

This table comes from immunoSEQ multiplex PCR, and its TCRdb copy is limited to in-frame clones, with some not included. The table includes over 50,000 clones, approximately 91% detected once. The V call is TRBV10-3, the J call TRBJ2-3; 11 bases match TRBD2. The sequenced sample was CD4+ or CD8+ T cells sorted from blood, obtained in a trial of the OX40 agonist ivuxolimab. The sequence came from an adult with an advanced solid tumor such as melanoma, head and neck, liver or kidney cancer. CDR3 sequence: CAISDSGRVTDTQYF. CDR3 DNA: TGTGCCATCAGTGATAGCGGGAGGGTCACAGATACGCAGTATTTT.